The 18 T cell receptor beta chains reported below all come from one sample, sequenced in a study of T cell responses to AZD1222 COVID-19 vaccine. Clones were read by immunoSEQ multiplex PCR, and TCRdb kept only the in-frame ones, dropping some. The data show about 150,000 clones, 75% to 90% seen once. Sequences were derived from peripheral blood, sampled 28 days after the second AZD1222 dose. All receptors derive from an adult who received the AZD1222 COVID-19 vaccine.

The chain links TRBV7-2 to TRBJ1-2, with D maybe TRBD1 (6 bases). The germline CDR1 and CDR2 sequences are SGHTA and FQGNSA. The V gene lost 5 bases and the J gene lost 7 bases, with 11 bases spanning the gap. The CDR3 spans 12 residues. The CDR3 sequence: CASSINRAGYTF. DNA of the CDR3: TGTGCCAGCAGCATAAACAGGGCTGGCTACACCTTC.

The V gene is TRBV29-1, the J gene TRBJ2-1; 7 bases fit TRBD2. CDR1 and CDR2 from the germline V gene are SQVTM and ANQGSEA. The junction had 7 bases not matched to a gene; V was cut back by 5 bases and J by 0 bases. CDR3 length equals 15 residues. The CDR3: CSVLGGLSSYNEQFF. The DNA for the CDR3 is TGCAGCGTTCTGGGAGGGCTTAGCTCCTACAATGAGCAGTTCTTC.

The CDR3 region has the DNA TGTGCCATCAGTGTGGGACCAGATACGCAGTATTTT. Translated: CAISVGPDTQYF. The V and J genes are TRBV10-3 and TRBJ2-3; the D gene could be TRBD1 or TRBD2 (5 bases each). V lost 4 bases, J lost 4 bases, and 6 bases lay in between. This CDR3 contains 12 residues. CDR1 is ENHRY, CDR2 SYGVKD, per germline.

V usage is TRBV6-6 and J usage is TRBJ1-2; the D is unclear. V dropped 1 base and J dropped 6 bases, with 12 bases sitting between them. Germline CDR1 is MNHNY and CDR2 is SVGAGI (reference sequence). The CDR3 runs to 14 residues. The CDR3 nucleotides read TGTGCCAGCAGTTACTACACGGGAAACAATGGCTACACCTTC. It translates to CASSYYTGNNGYTF.

This clone showed up just once. The chain employs TRBV6-2 or TRBV6-3 and TRBJ2-1, with D unclear. V lost 1 base, J lost 0 bases, and 4 bases lay in between. Germline CDR1 is MNHEY and CDR2 is SVGEGT. The CDR3 spans 14 residues. The CDR3, as DNA: TGTGCCAGCAGTTACTACCGCTCCTACAATGAGCAGTTCTTC. Its protein is CASSYYRSYNEQFF.

The J gene is TRBJ1-1, the V gene TRBV1; TRBD1 is taken as the D call from the table, unchecked against the DNA. TRBV1 is annotated as a pseudogene. The CDR3 is made up of 16 amino acids. The CDR3 is CTSSRGSRGLNTEAFF. DNA of the CDR3: TGCACCAGCAGCCGGGGAAGCAGGGGCCTGAACACTGAAGCTTTCTTT.

The chain employs TRBV29-1 and TRBJ1-2, with 7 bases lining up with TRBD1. CDR1 and CDR2 from the germline V gene are SQVTM and ANQGSEA. The V gene end was trimmed by 4 bases and the J gene end by 2 bases; junction bases not matched to a gene: 10. The CDR3 extends over 15 amino acids. The CDR3 bases are TGCAGCGTTGTACCCCGGGACAGACCCAACTATGGCTACACCTTC. Residues: CSVVPRDRPNYGYTF.

This clone has only a few counts. The CDR3 coding sequence is TGTGCCAGCAGTGAATCGGGGTTTCAGCCCCAGCATTTT. Encoded protein: CASSESGFQPQHF. The V call is TRBV2, the J call TRBJ1-5, with no clear D. The CDR3 contains 13 residues. Germline V gene lookup returns CDR1 SNHLY and CDR2 FYNNEI. V lost 2 bases to trimming and J lost 6 bases, with 8 bases between them.

The gene calls are TRBV28 and TRBJ1-1; D not resolved. Germline V gene data show CDR1 as MDHEN and CDR2 as SYDVKM. This CDR3 spans 11 amino acids. Trimming left V 2 bases short and J 4 bases short, with 2 bases between. The CDR3 loop reads CASSLPTEAFF. For the CDR3, the DNA is TGTGCCAGCAGTTTACCCACTGAAGCTTTCTTT.

This clone was detected once. This chain connects TRBV7-3 to TRBJ2-2; 7 nucleotides line up with TRBD2. The CDR3 loop spans 16 amino acids. CDR1 is SGHTA and CDR2 is FQGTGA in the germline V gene. The V and J ends lost 5 bases and 3 bases, in that order; junction bases with no gene match: 9. CDR3 sequence: CASSQRSGIDTGELFF. The CDR3 DNA is TGTGCCAGCAGCCAACGGAGCGGGATAGACACCGGGGAGCTGTTTTTT.

In this sample, this clone turned up once. The gene calls are TRBV7-6 and TRBJ1-5, with 8 bases identical to TRBD1. The germline V gene encodes CDR1 SGHVS and CDR2 FNYEAQ. The CDR3 extends over 16 amino acids. Trimming at V came to 1 base and at J to 6 bases, leaving 8 bases not matched to a gene. CDR3 protein: CASSLGHRGGVQPQHF. The CDR3 nucleotides are TGTGCCAGCAGCTTAGGCCACAGGGGGGGGGTTCAGCCCCAGCATTTT. The full variable domain, in which reference TRBV7-6 and TRBJ1-5 provide the parts outside the CDR3, is GAGVSQSPRYKVTKRGQDVALRCDPISGHVSLYWYRQALGQGPEFLTYFNYEAQQDKSGLPNDRFSAERPEGSISTLTIQRTEQRDSAMYRCASSLGHRGGVQPQHFGDGTRLSIL.

The J gene is TRBJ1-2, the V gene TRBV27; 9 nucleotides match TRBD1. V was pared by 2 bases and J by 2 bases, with 6 bases of the junction left unmatched. The CDR3 is 16 amino acids. CDR1 and CDR2 from the germline V gene are MNHEY and SMNVEV (reference sequence). The DNA of the CDR3 is TGTGCCAGCAGTTTAAAAGGGACAGGGCGAAACTATGGCTACACCTTC. This encodes CASSLKGTGRNYGYTF.

The chain is built from TRBV18 and TRBJ2-1, with D possibly being TRBD1 (6 bases). The CDR3 has 12 amino acids. Deletions cut 3 bases from V and 7 bases from J, with 7 bases between. Germline CDR1 is KGHSH and CDR2 is LQKENI. CDR3 sequence: CASSPTGNEQFF. CDR3 nucleotides: TGTGCCAGCTCACCCACAGGGAATGAGCAGTTCTTC. Full variable domain (outside the CDR3, taken from reference TRBV18 and TRBJ2-1): NAGVMQNPRHLVRRRGQEARLRCSPMKGHSHVYWYRQLPEEGLKFMVYLQKENIIDESGMPKERFSAEFPKEGPSILRIQQVVRGDSAAYFCASSPTGNEQFFGPGTRLTVL.

This clone has a single count. This chain links TRBV7-2 with TRBJ2-7; possibly TRBD2 for D (6 bases). Germline V gene sequence: CDR1 SGHTA, CDR2 FQGNSA. The ends were cut back, 1 base at V and 3 bases at J, with 13 bases in the middle. This CDR3 has 15 residues. This CDR3 is CASSLVRGLRYEQYF. CDR3 in DNA: TGTGCCAGCAGCTTAGTCCGGGGACTTCGCTACGAGCAGTACTTC.

This chain links TRBV4-1 with TRBJ2-3, with 7 bases aligning to TRBD2. This CDR3 comprises 15 residues. CDR1 and CDR2 from the germline V gene are MGHRA and YSYEKL. V lost 6 bases to trimming and J lost 4 bases; unmatched junction nucleotides: 10. The CDR3 sequence is CASRPRETGADTQYF. The CDR3 bases are TGCGCCAGCAGGCCGCGGGAGACCGGGGCAGATACGCAGTATTTT.

This clone appeared once. This chain uses TRBV9 with TRBJ2-7; the match to TRBD2 covers 8 bases. There are 15 residues in the CDR3. Losses at the gene ends were 2 bases for V and 7 bases for J; bases not matched to a gene: 11. Germline V gene lookup returns CDR1 SGDLS and CDR2 YYNGEE. The CDR3 nucleotides are TGTGCCAGCAGCGTTAGCGGGGCTCAAACTCGGGAGCAGTACTTC. As protein: CASSVSGAQTREQYF.

The rearrangement links TRBV19 to TRBJ1-5; D possibly corresponds to TRBD1 (5 bases). The germline V gene encodes CDR1 LNHDA and CDR2 SQIVND (reference sequence). The CDR3 consists of 15 residues. V was shortened by 2 bases and J by 4 bases, with 12 bases between the two germline ends. CDR3 nucleotides: TGTGCCAGTAGTATAAGGGGAGGAGTAAATCAGCCCCAGCATTTT. It translates to CASSIRGGVNQPQHF.

This clone was counted between two and nine times. The chain has TRBV21-1 and TRBJ1-1. TRBV21-1 counts as a pseudogene. The CDR3 spans 16 residues. The CDR3 spells CASSKRERGLNTEAFF. In nucleotides, the CDR3 is TGTGCCAGCAGCAAACGGGAGAGGGGCCTGAACACTGAAGCTTTCTTT.